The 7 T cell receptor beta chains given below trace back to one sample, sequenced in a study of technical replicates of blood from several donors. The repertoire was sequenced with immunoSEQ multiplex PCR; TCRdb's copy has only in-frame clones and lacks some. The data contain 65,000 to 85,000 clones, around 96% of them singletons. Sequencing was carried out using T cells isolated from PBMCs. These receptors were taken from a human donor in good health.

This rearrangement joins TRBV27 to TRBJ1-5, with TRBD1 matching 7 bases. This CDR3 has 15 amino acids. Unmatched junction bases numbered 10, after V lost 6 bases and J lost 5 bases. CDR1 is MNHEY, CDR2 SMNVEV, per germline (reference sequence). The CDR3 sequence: CASRSGTESHQPQHF. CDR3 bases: TGTGCCAGCAGATCCGGGACAGAGTCCCATCAGCCCCAGCATTTT.

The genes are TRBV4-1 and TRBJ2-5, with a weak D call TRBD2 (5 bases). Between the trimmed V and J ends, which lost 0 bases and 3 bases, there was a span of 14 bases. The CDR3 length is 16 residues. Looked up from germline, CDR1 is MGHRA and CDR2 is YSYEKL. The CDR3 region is CASSQEVTAGKETQYF. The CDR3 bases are TGCGCCAGCAGCCAAGAAGTGACGGCGGGCAAAGAGACCCAGTACTTC.

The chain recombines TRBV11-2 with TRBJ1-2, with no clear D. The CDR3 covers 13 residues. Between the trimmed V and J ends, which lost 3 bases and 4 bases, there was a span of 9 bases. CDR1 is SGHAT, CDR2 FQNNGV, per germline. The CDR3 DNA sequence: TGTGCCAGCAGCTTGTTGGACTCCTATGGCTACACCTTC. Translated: CASSLLDSYGYTF.

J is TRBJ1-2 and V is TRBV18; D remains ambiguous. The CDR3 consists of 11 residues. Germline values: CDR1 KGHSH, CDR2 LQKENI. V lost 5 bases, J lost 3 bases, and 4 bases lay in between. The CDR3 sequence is CASSSDYGYTF. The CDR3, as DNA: TGTGCCAGCTCATCGGACTATGGCTACACCTTC.

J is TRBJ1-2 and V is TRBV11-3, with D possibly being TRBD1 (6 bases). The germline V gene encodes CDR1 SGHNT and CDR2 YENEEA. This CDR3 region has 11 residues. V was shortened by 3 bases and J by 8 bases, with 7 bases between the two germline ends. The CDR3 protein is CASSFGQGYTF. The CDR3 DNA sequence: TGTGCCAGCAGCTTTGGACAGGGCTACACCTTC. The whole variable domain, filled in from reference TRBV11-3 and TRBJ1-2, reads EAGVVQSPRYKIIEKKQPVAFWCNPISGHNTLYWYLQNLGQGPELLIRYENEEAVDDSQLPKDRFSAERLKGVDSTLKIQPAELGDSAVYLCASSFGQGYTFGSGTRLTVV.

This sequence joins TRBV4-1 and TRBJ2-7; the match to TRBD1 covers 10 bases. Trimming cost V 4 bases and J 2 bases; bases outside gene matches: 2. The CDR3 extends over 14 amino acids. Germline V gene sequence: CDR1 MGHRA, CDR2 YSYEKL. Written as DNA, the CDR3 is TGCGCCAGCAGCCGGGACAGGGGCCCCTACGAGCAGTACTTC. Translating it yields CASSRDRGPYEQYF.

CDR3 region: CASSIGPQPFF. The CDR3 DNA reads TGTGCCAGTAGTATAGGGCCTCAACCGTTCTTC. V gene TRBV19 combines with J gene TRBJ2-1; D gene ambiguous. This CDR3 has 11 residues. Trimming shortened V by 1 base and J by 15 bases, and 10 bases separated the two germline ends. Germline assignment: CDR1 LNHDA and CDR2 SQIVND (reference sequence).